Each of the 18 T cell receptor beta chains below was sequenced from the same sample in a study of technical replicates of blood from a handful of donors. Clones were sequenced by immunoSEQ multiplex PCR, and TCRdb holds only the in-frame ones, with some missing. The table shows over 50,000 clones, with just under 95% occurring only once. Sample: PBMCs. The origin of the receptors is a human donor in good health. Some clones in this sample may be carry-over from other donors' samples.

V usage is TRBV5-6 and J usage is TRBJ2-3, with TRBD2 as a possible D gene (6 bases). The CDR3 runs to 15 residues. CDR1 is SGHDT and CDR2 is YYEEEE in the germline V gene. V was pared by 4 bases and J by 0 bases, with 12 bases between. Here the CDR3 DNA reads TGTGCCAGCAGCCGGCGGGACTGGAGCACAGATACGCAGTATTTT. This translates into CASSRRDWSTDTQYF.

V and J are TRBV30 and TRBJ1-6, with a weak D call TRBD1 (5 bases). The CDR3 sequence is 13 residues long. Germline CDR1 and CDR2: GTSNPN and SVGIG (reference sequence). The CDR3 loop reads CATSPQDNSPLHF. CDR3 in DNA: TGTGCTACATCCCCACAGGATAATTCACCCCTCCACTTT.

The chain uses TRBV5-4 and TRBJ2-7; D may be TRBD1 (6 bases). Per germline, CDR1 SGHNT and CDR2 YYREEE (reference sequence). With 0 bases removed from V and 6 bases from J, the gap between germline ends came to 10 bases. There are 13 residues in the CDR3. For the CDR3, the DNA is TGTGCCAGCAGCTTGGGACAGGTGGGCGAGCAGTACTTC. It codes for CASSLGQVGEQYF.

This clone was seen a single time. The V and J genes are TRBV5-1 and TRBJ2-7; 16 bases fit TRBD2. The CDR3 totals 19 residues. V shed 4 bases, J shed 1 base, and the junction held 11 bases outside the gene matches. CDR1 and CDR2 from the germline V gene are SGHRS and YFSETQ. The CDR3 protein is CASSQTGTSGRAGSYEQYF. CDR3 coding DNA: TGCGCCAGCAGCCAAACCGGGACTAGCGGGAGGGCTGGATCCTACGAGCAGTACTTC.

V gene TRBV30 combines with J gene TRBJ2-7; the match to TRBD1 covers 8 bases. CDR3 length: 13 amino acids. The germline gives CDR1 GTSNPN, CDR2 SVGIG (reference sequence). V trimming: 2 bases; J trimming: 6 bases; junction bases outside the gene matches: 6. Here the CDR3 reads CAWSTGQGAEQYF. The DNA for the CDR3 is TGTGCCTGGAGTACCGGACAGGGTGCCGAGCAGTACTTC.

The V gene is TRBV6-5, the J gene TRBJ2-2, with D perhaps TRBD1 (5 bases). The CDR3 length is 15 residues. Per germline, CDR1 MNHEY and CDR2 SVGAGI. V was trimmed by 5 bases and J by 3 bases, leaving 13 bases between them. CDR3 amino acids: CASSRQIPYTGELFF. The CDR3 nucleotides read TGTGCCAGCAGTCGACAGATCCCTTACACCGGGGAGCTGTTTTTT.

This chain uses TRBV6-5 with TRBJ1-1; TRBD1 matches at 7 bases. V trimming: 8 bases; J trimming: 4 bases; junction bases outside the gene matches: 7. This CDR3 region has 13 residues. CDR1 and CDR2 from the germline V gene are MNHEY and SVGAGI. Here the CDR3 reads CASLPGGGTEAFF. The CDR3, as DNA: TGTGCCAGCCTCCCAGGGGGTGGCACTGAAGCTTTCTTT.

The chain is built from TRBV7-7 and TRBJ2-5; 9 bases align to TRBD2. The germline V gene encodes CDR1 SSHAT and CDR2 FNYEAQ (reference sequence). This CDR3 is 15 amino acids long. J lost 5 bases, V lost 3 bases, and 7 bases had no gene match. CDR3 sequence (DNA): TGTGCCAGCAGCTTGATAGCGGGAGTTCCCGAGACCCAGTACTTC. Translated, it gives CASSLIAGVPETQYF.

The V gene is TRBV11-2, the J gene TRBJ2-6, with a possible D match to TRBD2 (5 bases). The CDR3 is 15 residues long. Germline V gene lookup returns CDR1 SGHAT and CDR2 FQNNGV. Trimming left V 1 base short and J 4 bases short, with 8 bases between. The CDR3 reads CASSLGRLGANVLTF. CDR3 nucleotides: TGTGCCAGCAGCTTAGGCAGACTAGGGGCCAACGTCCTGACTTTC.

V and J are TRBV7-7 and TRBJ2-1, with D tentatively TRBD1 (6 bases). Germline values: CDR1 SSHAT, CDR2 FNYEAQ (reference sequence). The CDR3 extends over 15 amino acids. Trimming shortened V by 7 bases and J by 2 bases, and 15 bases separated the two germline ends. The CDR3 DNA follows: TGTGCCAGCACACGTCGAGGGGGAGCCTACAATGAGCAGTTCTTC. As protein: CASTRRGGAYNEQFF.

The gene calls are TRBV2 and TRBJ2-7; 8 nucleotides line up with TRBD1. Germline V gene sequence: CDR1 SNHLY, CDR2 FYNNEI. V was pared by 8 bases and J by 3 bases, with 3 bases of the junction left unmatched. The CDR3 consists of 12 residues. CDR3 in DNA: TGTGCCAGCGCCGGGACAGGCTACGAGCAGTACTTC. Its protein product is CASAGTGYEQYF.

The rearrangement links TRBV30 to TRBJ2-3, with D maybe TRBD2 (6 bases). Trimming stripped 6 bases from V and 2 bases from J, with 21 bases between. Germline CDR1 is GTSNPN and CDR2 is SVGIG (reference sequence). This CDR3 region has 16 residues. The CDR3 DNA reads as TGTGCCTGCTCCGGGAACTTAGGGAGGAACACAGATACGCAGTATTTT. This gives the protein CACSGNLGRNTDTQYF.

V is TRBV14 and J is TRBJ2-7, with a weak D call TRBD1 (7 bases). From germline, CDR1 is SGHDN and CDR2 FVKESK. The V end was cut by 0 bases, the J end by 1 base, with 13 bases between. This CDR3 has 16 amino acids. CDR3 protein: CASSQDRETGSYEQYF. CDR3 in DNA: TGTGCCAGCAGCCAAGATCGGGAGACAGGGTCCTACGAGCAGTACTTC.

The J gene is TRBJ2-3, the V gene TRBV7-3; 11 bases are a match to TRBD2. The length of the CDR3 is 15 residues. In germline, CDR1 is SGHTA, CDR2 FQGTGA. J was trimmed by 2 bases and V by 5 bases; bases with no gene match: 3. CDR3 residues: CASSQTSGATDTQYF. As DNA, the CDR3 is TGTGCCAGCAGCCAGACTAGCGGGGCCACAGATACGCAGTATTTT.

This clone was picked up many times. The V gene is TRBV7-2, the J gene TRBJ1-1; D is ambiguous. The germline V gene has CDR1 SGHTA and CDR2 FQGNSA. The CDR3 covers 11 residues. V lost 5 bases and J 3 bases, leaving 4 bases between the germline ends. The CDR3 is CASSLHTEAFF. CDR3 in DNA: TGTGCCAGCAGCCTTCACACTGAAGCTTTCTTT.

The V call is TRBV2, the J call TRBJ1-1; D is ambiguous. The V end was cut by 5 bases, the J end by 1 base, with 11 bases between. This CDR3 is built from 14 residues. The germline V gene has CDR1 SNHLY and CDR2 FYNNEI. The CDR3 reads CASSIRRENTEAFF. CDR3 nucleotides: TGTGCCAGCAGTATTCGGCGGGAGAACACTGAAGCTTTCTTT.

The V and J genes are TRBV6-5 and TRBJ2-1; D is unresolved. The CDR3 loop spans 15 amino acids. In germline, CDR1 is MNHEY, CDR2 SVGAGI. V was shortened by 2 bases and J by 4 bases, with 12 bases between the two germline ends. CDR3 coding DNA: TGTGCCAGCAGTTACGCATCAGGCAGTTACAATGAGCAGTTCTTC. Translated, it gives CASSYASGSYNEQFF.

The rearrangement links TRBV27 to TRBJ2-2, with TRBD1 matching over 7 bases. Trimming cost V 6 bases and J 6 bases; bases outside gene matches: 10. Germline lookup yields CDR1 MNHEY and CDR2 SMNVEV (reference sequence). This CDR3 region has 15 residues. The CDR3 DNA sequence: TGTGCCAGCAGAAGTCCGACAGGGAGAGCCGGGGAGCTGTTTTTT. As protein: CASRSPTGRAGELFF.